Shown below are 16 T cell receptor beta chains from a single sample sequenced in a study of cytomegalovirus exposure and HLA in healthy donors. Primers: 60 Vbeta forward and 13 Jbeta reverse. Some clones are missing from TCRdb's copy, which holds only in-frame ones; the method was immunoSEQ multiplex PCR. Here the sample spans 160,000 or so clones, approximately 80% being singletons. The sequenced material came from PBMCs. The receptors come from a woman between 18 and 29 years old in good health and CMV-seropositive.

This clone was seen only once. The gene calls are TRBV11-2 and TRBJ1-2, with TRBD1 matching over 9 bases. The junction had 12 bases not matched to a gene; V was cut back by 1 base and J by 3 bases. This CDR3 is 18 amino acids long. CDR1 and CDR2 (germline): SGHAT, FQNNGV. The CDR3 is CASSLVGGTGNSYYGYTF. The CDR3 DNA reads as TGTGCCAGCAGCTTAGTCGGCGGGACAGGGAACTCGTACTATGGCTACACCTTC.

This clone was observed a few times. The rearrangement uses TRBV6-5 and TRBJ2-7, with 10 bases aligning to TRBD2. The CDR3 runs to 15 residues. Germline trimming cut 0 bases from V and 6 bases from J; bases unmatched to any gene: 5. CDR1 MNHEY and CDR2 SVGAGI come from the germline V gene. The DNA of the CDR3 is TGTGCCAGCAGTTACTCCCCTAGCGGGGGAATCGAGCAGTACTTC. Amino acids: CASSYSPSGGIEQYF.

The J gene is TRBJ1-4, the V gene TRBV21-1; TRBD1, the D gene given by the table, was not confirmed from the DNA. TRBV21-1 is a documented pseudogene. This CDR3 contains 18 residues. CDR3 amino acids: CASSTIQGSGCTNEKLFF. DNA of the CDR3: TGTGCCAGCAGCACCATACAGGGTTCGGGGTGCACTAATGAAAAACTGTTTTTT.

V usage is TRBV28 and J usage is TRBJ2-1; possibly TRBD2 for D (7 bases). CDR3 size: 15 residues. V lost 3 bases, J lost 4 bases, and 13 bases lay in between. In germline, CDR1 is MDHEN, CDR2 SYDVKM. CDR3 sequence (DNA): TGTGCCAGCAGTTTTCGGGGGGCTAGGTACAATGAGCAGTTCTTC. Its protein product is CASSFRGARYNEQFF.

The chain couples TRBV28 to TRBJ2-7, with a weak D call TRBD1 (6 bases). Deletions cut 2 bases from V and 10 bases from J, with 12 bases between. Per the germline V gene, CDR1 is MDHEN and CDR2 is SYDVKM. The CDR3 runs 12 residues. The CDR3 reads CASSLGRQVQYF. In DNA form, the CDR3 reads TGTGCCAGCAGTTTAGGGCGACAGGTCCAGTACTTC.

A single count supports this clone. This chain connects TRBV7-9 to TRBJ1-1; 7 bases match TRBD1. Per germline, CDR1 SEHNR and CDR2 FQNEAQ (reference sequence). V lost 5 bases and J lost 10; bases outside the gene matches: 7. The CDR3 runs to 12 residues. DNA for the CDR3: TGTGCCAGCAGCACTGACAGGGTAGGAGCTTTCTTT. This gives the protein CASSTDRVGAFF.

The rearrangement joins TRBV10-3 to TRBJ2-3; D is uncertain. The V end was cut by 2 bases, the J end by 2 bases, with 5 bases between. CDR1 is ENHRY, CDR2 SYGVKD, per germline. The CDR3 spans 13 residues. The CDR3 loop is CAISEHNTDTQYF. CDR3 in DNA: TGTGCCATCAGTGAGCACAACACAGATACGCAGTATTTT.

A single count supports this clone. The rearrangement joins TRBV10-3 to TRBJ2-7; 9 bases are a match to TRBD1. This CDR3 is 14 amino acids long. Germline trimming cut 2 bases from V and 3 bases from J; bases unmatched to any gene: 2. Germline-derived CDR1 and CDR2 are ENHRY and SYGVKD. The CDR3 sequence is CAISEKGQGYEQYF. In nucleotides, the CDR3 is TGTGCCATCAGTGAGAAGGGACAGGGCTACGAGCAGTACTTC.

This rearrangement joins TRBV4-1 to TRBJ1-5, with no clear D. Trimming shortened V by 0 bases and J by 12 bases, and 9 bases separated the two germline ends. The germline gives CDR1 MGHRA, CDR2 YSYEKL. This CDR3 has 12 residues. CDR3 in DNA: TGCGCCAGCAGCCAAGATGGCAGGATCCAGCATTTT. Translation: CASSQDGRIQHF.

This chain uses TRBV5-6 with TRBJ2-7, with D possibly matching TRBD2 (5 bases). Germline V lookup: CDR1 SGHDT, CDR2 YYEEEE. With 4 bases removed from V and 2 bases from J, the gap between germline ends came to 10 bases. The CDR3 has 13 residues. The CDR3 DNA is TGTGCCAGCAGCAATAGCGTCGCCTACGAGCAGTACTTC. It translates to CASSNSVAYEQYF.

The chain combines TRBV11-2 with TRBJ2-1; D is uncertain. In germline, CDR1 is SGHAT, CDR2 FQNNGV. Trimming stripped 8 bases from V and 2 bases from J, with 7 bases between. The CDR3 covers 12 residues. CDR3 nucleotide sequence: TGTGCCAGCCGGGTAACCTACAATGAGCAGTTCTTC. As protein: CASRVTYNEQFF.

Notes on this clone: An end of the junction differs from the germline gene, which may be a read error. This chain connects TRBV4-2 to TRBJ1-2, with a possible D match to TRBD1 (6 bases). The length of the CDR3 is 16 residues. Looked up from germline, CDR1 is LGHNA and CDR2 is YNFKEQ. The CDR3 is CASSQDDRNDVYVYTF. The CDR3 nucleotides are TGTGCCAGCAGCCAAGACGACAGGAACGACGTTTATGTCTACACCTTC.

V is TRBV10-3 and J is TRBJ2-3, with D possibly matching TRBD2 (6 bases). V lost 4 bases and J 1 base, leaving 6 bases between the germline ends. The CDR3 spans 13 residues. In germline, CDR1 is ENHRY, CDR2 SYGVKD. CDR3 region: CAISGGGTDTQYF. The CDR3 coding sequence is TGTGCCATCAGTGGGGGGGGCACAGATACGCAGTATTTT.

This chain uses TRBV11-2 with TRBJ2-7; TRBD1 matches at 7 bases. V shed 5 bases and J 4 bases; nucleotides not matched to a gene: 14. Germline-derived CDR1 and CDR2 are SGHAT and FQNNGV. This CDR3 has 16 amino acids. In nucleotides, the CDR3 is TGTGCCAGCAGCAGCAGGGACAGAATTACCCATTACGAGCAGTACTTC. It is translated as CASSSRDRITHYEQYF.

The genes are TRBV28 and TRBJ2-7, with 9 positions matching TRBD1. Trimming cost V 6 bases and J 0 bases; bases outside gene matches: 6. The CDR3 spans 15 residues. Germline V gene data show CDR1 as MDHEN and CDR2 as SYDVKM. The chain's CDR3 is CASSEWTGVSYEQYF. CDR3 nucleotides: TGTGCCAGCAGCGAGTGGACAGGGGTCTCCTACGAGCAGTACTTC.

The sample holds a few counts of this clone. The CDR3 bases are TGTGCCAGCAGCTTGCAAGGGACAGGAGGGGGAAAACTGTTTTTT. This encodes CASSLQGTGGGKLFF. The chain links TRBV5-4 to TRBJ1-4, with 8 bases matching TRBD1. Germline V gives CDR1 SGHNT, CDR2 YYREEE (reference sequence). The V and J ends lost 1 base and 10 bases, in that order; junction bases with no gene match: 9. The length of the CDR3 is 15 residues. The complete variable domain, with remaining parts taken from reference TRBV5-4 and TRBJ1-4, reads ETGVTQSPTHLIKTRGQQVTLRCSSQSGHNTVSWYQQALGQGPQFIFQYYREEENGRGNFPPRFSGLQFPNYSSELNVNALELDDSALYLCASSLQGTGGGKLFFGSGTQLSVL.